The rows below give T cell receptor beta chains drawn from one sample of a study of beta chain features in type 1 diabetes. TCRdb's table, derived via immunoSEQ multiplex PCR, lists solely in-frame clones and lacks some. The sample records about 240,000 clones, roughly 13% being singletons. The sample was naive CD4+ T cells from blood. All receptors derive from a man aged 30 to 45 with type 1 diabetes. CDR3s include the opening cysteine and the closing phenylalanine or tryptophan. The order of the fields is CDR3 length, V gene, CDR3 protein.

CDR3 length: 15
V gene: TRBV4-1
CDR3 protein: CASSQDLPGGIGYTF

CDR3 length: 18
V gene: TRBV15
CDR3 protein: CATSSLRTSGGKLETQYF

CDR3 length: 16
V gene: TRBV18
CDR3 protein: CASSPLVAGATDTQYF

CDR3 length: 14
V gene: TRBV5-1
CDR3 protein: CASSLATTTDTQYF

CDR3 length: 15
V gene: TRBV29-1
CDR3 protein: CSVEDLGQRTDTQYF

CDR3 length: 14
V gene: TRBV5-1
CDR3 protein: CASSFGQTTDTQYF

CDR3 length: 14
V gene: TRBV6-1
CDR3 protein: CASSEPGKNTEAFF

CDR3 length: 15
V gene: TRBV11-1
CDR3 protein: CASSPVWQGGTEAFF

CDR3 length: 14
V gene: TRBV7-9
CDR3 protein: CASSNRVMSGELFF

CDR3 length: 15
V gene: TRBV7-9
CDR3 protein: CASSPGLAVTDTQYF

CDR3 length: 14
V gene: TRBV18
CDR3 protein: CASSPGQEPYEQYF

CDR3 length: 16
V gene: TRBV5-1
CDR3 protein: CASSLAPAGPTDTQYF

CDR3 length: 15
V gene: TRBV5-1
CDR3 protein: CASSFRGGSYNEQFF

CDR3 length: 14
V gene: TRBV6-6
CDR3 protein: CASSLTGDLETQYF

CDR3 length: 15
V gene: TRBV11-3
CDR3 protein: CASSLDGQPNQPQHF

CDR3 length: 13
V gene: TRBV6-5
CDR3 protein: CACGDRAGYGYTF

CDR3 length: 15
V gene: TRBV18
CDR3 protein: CASSPPTAGSEKLFF

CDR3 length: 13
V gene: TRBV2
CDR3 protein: CASSVDRQETQYF

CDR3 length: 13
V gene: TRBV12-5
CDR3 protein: CASGLAESDTQYF

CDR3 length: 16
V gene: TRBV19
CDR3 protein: CASSIGRGKQGAEAFF

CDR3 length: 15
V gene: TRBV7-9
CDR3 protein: CASSLAESMVTAQYF

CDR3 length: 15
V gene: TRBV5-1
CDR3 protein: CASSLTGREDGELFF

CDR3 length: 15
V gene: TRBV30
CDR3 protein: CAWSPGLPNTGELFF

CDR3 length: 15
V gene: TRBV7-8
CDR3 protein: CASSKRRDRTYEQYF

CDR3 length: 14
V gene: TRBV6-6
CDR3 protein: CASSPRGEHYGYTF

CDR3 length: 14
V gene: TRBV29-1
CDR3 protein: CSVWRAGSTDTQYF

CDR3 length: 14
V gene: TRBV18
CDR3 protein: CASSPLEGSYEQYF

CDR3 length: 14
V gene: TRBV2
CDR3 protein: CASSTGASITEAFF

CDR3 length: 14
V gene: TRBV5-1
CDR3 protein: CASSSTSGRYEQFF

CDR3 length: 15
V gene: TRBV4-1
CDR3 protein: CASSPGQGATYEQYF

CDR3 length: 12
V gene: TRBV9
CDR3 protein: CASELAAYEQYF

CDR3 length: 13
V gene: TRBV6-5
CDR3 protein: CASSSGLYNEQFF

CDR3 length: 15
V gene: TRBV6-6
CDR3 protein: CASSSRDTLNYGYTF

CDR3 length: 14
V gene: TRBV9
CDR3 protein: CASSAGGAVNEQFF

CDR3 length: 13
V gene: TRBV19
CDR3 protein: CASSMTVNTEAFF

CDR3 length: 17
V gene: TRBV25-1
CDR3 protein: CASSEYTGGHPRETQYF

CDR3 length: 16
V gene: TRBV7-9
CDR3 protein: CASSSGRQGTNEKLFF

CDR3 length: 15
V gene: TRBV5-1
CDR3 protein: CASSFGTGGGEKLFF

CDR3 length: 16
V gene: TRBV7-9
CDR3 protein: CASSRGTAGGAYEQYF

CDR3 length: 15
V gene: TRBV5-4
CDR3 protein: CASSLQRGAYNEQFF

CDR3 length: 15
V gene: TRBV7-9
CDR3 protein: CASSLTGTGNEKLFF

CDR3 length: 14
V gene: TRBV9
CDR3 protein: CASSGGHLNTEAFF

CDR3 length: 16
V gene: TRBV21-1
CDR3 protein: CASSPARTAPYNEQFF

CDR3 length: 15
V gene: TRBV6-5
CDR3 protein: CASSYSGTGVYEQYF